This T cell receptor beta chain was observed in a study of T cells after yellow fever vaccination. The study, taken as a whole, reports: Once the booster was given, most primary-vaccination clones reappeared, at 95% to 97% for CD4 and over 70% for CD8. The secondary response was weaker, and its peak arrived faster, on day 5 versus 15. Of the clonotypes, a small share occurred in both CD4 and CD8 compartments.

Production of TCR cDNA was by 5'RACE template switching, which also added a universal primer site and UMIs. A single record per CDR3 protein comes from TCRdb applying MiXCR to the 5' RACE reads. Among 300,000 to 400,000 distinct CDR3 sequences listed, roughly 8% were seen once. The CDR3 contains 15 residues. V was trimmed by 2 bases and J by 0 bases, leaving 6 bases between them. CDR1 and CDR2 from the germline V gene are SGHRS and YFSETQ. There are many counts of this clonotype. The antigen is not known. This sample comprised PBMCs, obtained roughly 46 days after the first yellow fever vaccination. V and J are TRBV5-1 and TRBJ2-6; D ambiguous. The receptor was isolated from a young man who received the YFV17D yellow fever vaccine. CDR3 in DNA: TGCGCCAGCAGCTTAACATTCTCTGGGGCCAACGTCCTGACTTTC. This sequence encodes CASSLTFSGANVLTF. Full variable domain (outside the CDR3, taken from reference TRBV5-1 and TRBJ2-6): KAGVTQTPRYLIKTRGQQVTLSCSPISGHRSVSWYQQTPGQGLQFLFEYFSETQRNKGNFPGRFSGRQFSNSRSEMNVSTLELGDSALYLCASSLTFSGANVLTFGAGSRLTVL.